Following are 10 T cell receptor beta chains from one sample sequenced in a study of identifying expanded T cells in peripheral blood. The method was immunoSEQ multiplex PCR; TCRdb's version includes in-frame clones alone and lacks a portion of them. In the table there are approximately 100,000 clones, 88% of which are singletons. The sequenced sample consisted of blood. These receptors all stem from a person aged 18 to 69 in good health.

This chain joins TRBV18 and TRBJ1-2, with D unresolved. Trimming shortened V by 4 bases and J by 2 bases, and 14 bases separated the two germline ends. This CDR3 region has 15 residues. Germline assignment: CDR1 KGHSH and CDR2 LQKENI. Written as DNA, the CDR3 is TGTGCCAGCTCACGGAGTTTCCCCCCGAACTATGGCTACACCTTC. This encodes CASSRSFPPNYGYTF. Looking up the rest from reference TRBV18 and TRBJ1-2 gives the full variable domain: NAGVMQNPRHLVRRRGQEARLRCSPMKGHSHVYWYRQLPEEGLKFMVYLQKENIIDESGMPKERFSAEFPKEGPSILRIQQVVRGDSAAYFCASSRSFPPNYGYTFGSGTRLTVV.

The chain has TRBV5-1 and TRBJ2-6; D is ambiguous. V was trimmed by 2 bases and J by 0 bases, leaving 9 bases between them. Looked up from germline, CDR1 is SGHRS and CDR2 is YFSETQ. There are 16 residues in the CDR3. The CDR3 DNA follows: TGCGCCAGCAGCTTACGGGCCGGCTCTGGGGCCAACGTCCTGACTTTC. Translated, it gives CASSLRAGSGANVLTF.

The V call is TRBV6-1, the J call TRBJ2-3; the D gene is possibly TRBD2 (6 bases). The CDR3 totals 14 residues. V was pared by 8 bases and J by 0 bases, with 12 bases between. Germline CDR1 MNHNS, CDR2 SASEGT. As DNA, the CDR3 is TGTGCCAGCGACGGGCGGGATAGCACAGATACGCAGTATTTT. It is translated as CASDGRDSTDTQYF.

The chain has TRBV28 and TRBJ2-3, with 12 bases identical to TRBD1. Germline CDR1 is MDHEN and CDR2 is SYDVKM. Losses at the gene ends were 7 bases for V and 1 base for J; bases not matched to a gene: 15. This CDR3 contains 19 residues. CDR3 sequence reads: CASISQSGTGGLGTDTQYF. The CDR3 DNA reads as TGTGCCAGCATTTCCCAATCCGGGACAGGGGGCTTAGGCACAGATACGCAGTATTTT.

This chain joins TRBV5-4 and TRBJ2-7; maybe TRBD2 (7 bases). Germline V lookup: CDR1 SGHNT, CDR2 YYREEE (reference sequence). The CDR3 has 15 residues. Between the trimmed V and J ends, which lost 3 bases and 6 bases, there was a span of 19 bases. Here the CDR3 DNA reads TGTGCCAGCAGCTCCCCCGAGGGGGGAGGGAGCGAGCAGTACTTC. It encodes CASSSPEGGGSEQYF.

CDR3 loop: CATSRVGYNEQFF. The CDR3 nucleotides are TGTGCCACCAGCAGGGTGGGCTACAATGAGCAGTTCTTC. The chain combines TRBV15 with TRBJ2-1; no clear D. Germline loops: CDR1 LNHNV, CDR2 YYDKDF (reference sequence). The CDR3 contains 13 residues. Trimming stripped 3 bases from V and 3 bases from J, with 6 bases between.

The V gene is TRBV5-6, the J gene TRBJ1-4, with TRBD1 as a possible D gene (6 bases). Trimming pared 4 bases from V and 5 bases from J, leaving 15 bases between. The CDR3 covers 15 residues. CDR1 SGHDT and CDR2 YYEEEE come from the germline V gene. The CDR3 protein is CASSRTGTVNEKLFF. Here the CDR3 DNA reads TGTGCCAGCAGCCGTACAGGGACGGTCAATGAAAAACTGTTTTTT.

This clone showed up just once. This sequence joins TRBV28 and TRBJ2-7; D possibly corresponds to TRBD2 (5 bases). V was cut by 6 bases and J by 2 bases, with 8 bases left in between. This CDR3 has 12 residues. Germline V gives CDR1 MDHEN, CDR2 SYDVKM. As DNA, the CDR3 is TGTGCCAGCAGCCACGGGGCCTACGAGCAGTACTTC. It yields the protein CASSHGAYEQYF.

CDR3 DNA: TGTGCCAGTAGTGTTGACAGGGACCAAGAGACCCAGTACTTC. It specifies CASSVDRDQETQYF. This chain joins TRBV19 and TRBJ2-5; 7 bases align to TRBD1. The V gene end was trimmed by 5 bases and the J gene end by 0 bases; junction bases not matched to a gene: 3. Germline V gene data show CDR1 as LNHDA and CDR2 as SQIVND (reference sequence). The CDR3 length is 14 residues.

The rearrangement uses TRBV5-1 and TRBJ2-3; 8 nucleotides agree with TRBD2. Per the germline V gene, CDR1 is SGHRS and CDR2 is YFSETQ. This CDR3 region has 17 residues. V trimming: 0 bases; J trimming: 1 base; junction bases outside the gene matches: 7. The CDR3 region is CASSLGRSSGGTDTQYF. The CDR3 nucleotides read TGCGCCAGCAGCTTGGGCCGGAGTAGCGGGGGCACAGATACGCAGTATTTT.